These 23 T cell receptor beta chains originate from one sample sequenced in a study of T cells expressing NK-cell markers. TCRdb re-called the 5' RACE reads and shows each CDR3 protein once, DNA omitted. This sample's table reports some 440,000 distinct CDR3 sequences. Sequencing used blood T cells: a sorted CD56 or NKG2C T cell subset, CD4+ or CD8+ T cells, or bulk PBMC T cells (not recorded which). The receptors shown here come from a woman between 45 and 65 years old in good health.

This sequence joins TRBV5-5 and TRBJ1-3; TCRdb's D call of TRBD1 is untestable without DNA. Germline CDR1 is SGHKS and CDR2 is YYEKEE (reference sequence). The CDR3 extends over 17 amino acids. CDR3 region: CASSFQGSGTFGNTIYF.

This chain uses TRBV9 with TRBJ2-3; TCRdb selects TRBD1, and the lack of DNA leaves this call unchecked. The CDR3 sequence is 16 residues long. CDR1 and CDR2 from the germline V gene are SGDLS and YYNGEE. The CDR3 loop reads CASIRGATSSTDTQYF. Looking up the rest from reference TRBV9 and TRBJ2-3 gives the full variable domain: DSGVTQTPKHLITATGQRVTLRCSPRSGDLSVYWYQQSLDQGLQFLIQYYNGEERAKGNILERFSAQQFPDLHSELNLSSLELGDSALYFCASIRGATSSTDTQYFGPGTRLTVL.

The rearrangement uses TRBV4-1 and TRBJ1-4; TCRdb's D call, TRBD1, is unchecked because there is no DNA. The CDR3 extends over 13 amino acids. CDR1 MGHRA and CDR2 YSYEKL come from the germline V gene. The CDR3 sequence: CASSSAPTEKLFF.

V gene TRBV4-1 combines with J gene TRBJ2-7; TCRdb selects TRBD2, and the lack of DNA leaves this call unchecked. CDR1 MGHRA and CDR2 YSYEKL come from the germline V gene. The CDR3 runs to 14 residues. The CDR3 protein is CASSRLAGDYEQYF.

V is TRBV7-9 and J is TRBJ2-1; TCRdb's assignment of TRBD2 cannot be checked, as there is no DNA. This CDR3 is built from 18 residues. Germline V lookup: CDR1 SEHNR, CDR2 FQNEAQ (reference sequence). The chain's CDR3 is CASSLFSGRAGFNNEQFF.

This chain joins TRBV5-1 and TRBJ2-1. The CDR3 spans 16 residues. Germline V gives CDR1 SGHRS, CDR2 YFSETQ. CDR3: CASSPIEATSYNEQFF.

The genes are TRBV12-3 or TRBV12-4 and TRBJ1-2. The CDR3 loop spans 13 amino acids. The CDR3 sequence: CASSFAGVGGYTF.

The CDR3 is CASSPIGRAPNEQFF. V and J are TRBV7-9 and TRBJ2-1; TCRdb reports TRBD2, a call that lacks DNA to check it against. The germline CDR1 and CDR2 sequences are SEHNR and FQNEAQ (reference sequence). The CDR3 spans 15 residues.

J is TRBJ1-4 and V is TRBV4-1; lacking DNA, the TRBD1 call made by TCRdb goes unchecked. The CDR3 runs to 14 residues. The V gene's germline CDR1 is MGHRA and CDR2 YSYEKL. CDR3 amino acids: CASSLAGTGEKLFF.

The V call is TRBV12-3 or TRBV12-4, the J call TRBJ2-1; lacking DNA, the TRBD2 call made by TCRdb goes unchecked. The CDR3 is made up of 14 amino acids. The CDR3 spells CASRPSGVGNEQFF.

V usage is TRBV5-5 and J usage is TRBJ2-5; the TCRdb D gene call, TRBD2, has no DNA to confirm it. This CDR3 comprises 15 residues. CDR1 is SGHKS, CDR2 YYEKEE, per germline (reference sequence). CDR3 protein: CASSLGRAGVETQYF. The full variable domain, its missing parts supplied by reference TRBV5-5 and TRBJ2-5, is DAGVTQSPTHLIKTRGQQVTLRCSPISGHKSVSWYQQVLGQGPQFIFQYYEKEERGRGNFPDRFSARQFPNYSSELNVNALLLGDSALYLCASSLGRAGVETQYFGPGTRLLVL.

The V call is TRBV5-1, the J call TRBJ2-3. Looked up from germline, CDR1 is SGHRS and CDR2 is YFSETQ. The CDR3 sequence is 15 residues long. The CDR3 is CASSLAGVYTDTQYF.

The chain uses TRBV15 and TRBJ1-5. The CDR3 is 13 amino acids. CDR1 is LNHNV and CDR2 is YYDKDF in the germline V gene (reference sequence). The chain's CDR3 is CATSSVRNQPQHF.

The genes are TRBV12-3 or TRBV12-4 and TRBJ1-1; the TCRdb call, TRBD1, lacks DNA for checking. The CDR3 contains 15 residues. The CDR3 loop is CASSFGGPTGTEAFF.

The chain recombines TRBV5-1 with TRBJ2-2; TCRdb reports TRBD1, a call that lacks DNA to check it against. Germline CDR1 reads SGHRS; CDR2 reads YFSETQ. The CDR3 is made up of 15 amino acids. This chain's CDR3 is CASRRDFANTGELFF. The full variable domain, its missing parts supplied by reference TRBV5-1 and TRBJ2-2, is KAGVTQTPRYLIKTRGQQVTLSCSPISGHRSVSWYQQTPGQGLQFLFEYFSETQRNKGNFPGRFSGRQFSNSRSEMNVSTLELGDSALYLCASRRDFANTGELFFGEGSRLTVL.

The genes are TRBV6-5 and TRBJ2-4; with no DNA, the TCRdb D assignment of TRBD1 cannot be verified. CDR1 is MNHEY, CDR2 SVGAGI, per germline. The CDR3 spans 15 residues. CDR3 amino acids: CASSYRGLAENIQYF.

This sequence joins TRBV4-1 and TRBJ2-1. The CDR3 length is 12 residues. Germline V gives CDR1 MGHRA, CDR2 YSYEKL. The CDR3 loop reads CAAGPWGNEQFF.

CDR3 region: CASSHYSGTSGDNEQFF. The chain links TRBV3-1 to TRBJ2-1; TCRdb returns TRBD2, unconfirmable since there is no DNA. Germline V gives CDR1 LGHDT, CDR2 YNNKEL (reference sequence). This CDR3 contains 17 residues.

This chain connects TRBV12-3 or TRBV12-4 to TRBJ2-3; TCRdb picks TRBD2, but there is no DNA to check that call. CDR3 length: 15 residues. CDR3 region: CASSQSGRATDTQYF.

This chain joins TRBV12-3 or TRBV12-4 and TRBJ2-1; TCRdb's assignment of TRBD2 cannot be checked, as there is no DNA. This CDR3 is 14 amino acids long. The CDR3: CASSRLVRYNEQFF.

J is TRBJ1-1 and V is TRBV19; TCRdb proposes TRBD1, but this gene call is untestable without DNA. CDR1 is LNHDA, CDR2 SQIVND, per germline (reference sequence). The CDR3 is 16 amino acids. CDR3 residues: CASNGPRTWWDTEAFF.

The chain links TRBV20-1 to TRBJ2-3; no DNA is available, so the TRBD1 call from TCRdb remains unchecked. CDR3 length: 14 amino acids. Germline CDR1 reads DFQATT; CDR2 reads SNEGSKA (reference sequence). The CDR3 loop reads CSATSGDGTDTQYF.

This sequence joins TRBV20-1 and TRBJ1-5; the D call of TRBD1 rests on TCRdb alone, since no DNA is present to check it. The V gene's germline CDR1 is DFQATT and CDR2 SNEGSKA (reference sequence). CDR3 length: 16 residues. Here the CDR3 reads CSAAKGQAHNNQPQHF.